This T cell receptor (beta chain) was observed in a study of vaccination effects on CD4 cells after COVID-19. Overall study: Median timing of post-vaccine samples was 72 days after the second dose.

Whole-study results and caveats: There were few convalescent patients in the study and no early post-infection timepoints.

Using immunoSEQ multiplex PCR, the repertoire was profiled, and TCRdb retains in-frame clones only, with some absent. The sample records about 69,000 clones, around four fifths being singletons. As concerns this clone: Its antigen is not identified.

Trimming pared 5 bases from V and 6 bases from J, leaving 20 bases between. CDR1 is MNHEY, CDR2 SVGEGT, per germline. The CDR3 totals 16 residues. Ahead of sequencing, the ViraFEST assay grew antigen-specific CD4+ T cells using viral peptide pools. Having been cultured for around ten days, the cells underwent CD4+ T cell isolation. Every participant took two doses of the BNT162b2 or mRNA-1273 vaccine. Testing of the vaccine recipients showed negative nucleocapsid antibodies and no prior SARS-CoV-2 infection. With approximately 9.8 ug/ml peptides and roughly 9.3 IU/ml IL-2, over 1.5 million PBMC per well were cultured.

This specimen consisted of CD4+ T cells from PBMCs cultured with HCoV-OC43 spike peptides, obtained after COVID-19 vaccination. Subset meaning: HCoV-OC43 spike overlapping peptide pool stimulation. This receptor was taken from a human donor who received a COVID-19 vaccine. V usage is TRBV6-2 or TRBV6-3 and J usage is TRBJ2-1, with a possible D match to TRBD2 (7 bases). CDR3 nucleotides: TGTGCCAGCAGTAAGTTAAGGGGGGGCCGCGTCAATGAGCAGTTCTTC. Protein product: CASSKLRGGRVNEQFF.